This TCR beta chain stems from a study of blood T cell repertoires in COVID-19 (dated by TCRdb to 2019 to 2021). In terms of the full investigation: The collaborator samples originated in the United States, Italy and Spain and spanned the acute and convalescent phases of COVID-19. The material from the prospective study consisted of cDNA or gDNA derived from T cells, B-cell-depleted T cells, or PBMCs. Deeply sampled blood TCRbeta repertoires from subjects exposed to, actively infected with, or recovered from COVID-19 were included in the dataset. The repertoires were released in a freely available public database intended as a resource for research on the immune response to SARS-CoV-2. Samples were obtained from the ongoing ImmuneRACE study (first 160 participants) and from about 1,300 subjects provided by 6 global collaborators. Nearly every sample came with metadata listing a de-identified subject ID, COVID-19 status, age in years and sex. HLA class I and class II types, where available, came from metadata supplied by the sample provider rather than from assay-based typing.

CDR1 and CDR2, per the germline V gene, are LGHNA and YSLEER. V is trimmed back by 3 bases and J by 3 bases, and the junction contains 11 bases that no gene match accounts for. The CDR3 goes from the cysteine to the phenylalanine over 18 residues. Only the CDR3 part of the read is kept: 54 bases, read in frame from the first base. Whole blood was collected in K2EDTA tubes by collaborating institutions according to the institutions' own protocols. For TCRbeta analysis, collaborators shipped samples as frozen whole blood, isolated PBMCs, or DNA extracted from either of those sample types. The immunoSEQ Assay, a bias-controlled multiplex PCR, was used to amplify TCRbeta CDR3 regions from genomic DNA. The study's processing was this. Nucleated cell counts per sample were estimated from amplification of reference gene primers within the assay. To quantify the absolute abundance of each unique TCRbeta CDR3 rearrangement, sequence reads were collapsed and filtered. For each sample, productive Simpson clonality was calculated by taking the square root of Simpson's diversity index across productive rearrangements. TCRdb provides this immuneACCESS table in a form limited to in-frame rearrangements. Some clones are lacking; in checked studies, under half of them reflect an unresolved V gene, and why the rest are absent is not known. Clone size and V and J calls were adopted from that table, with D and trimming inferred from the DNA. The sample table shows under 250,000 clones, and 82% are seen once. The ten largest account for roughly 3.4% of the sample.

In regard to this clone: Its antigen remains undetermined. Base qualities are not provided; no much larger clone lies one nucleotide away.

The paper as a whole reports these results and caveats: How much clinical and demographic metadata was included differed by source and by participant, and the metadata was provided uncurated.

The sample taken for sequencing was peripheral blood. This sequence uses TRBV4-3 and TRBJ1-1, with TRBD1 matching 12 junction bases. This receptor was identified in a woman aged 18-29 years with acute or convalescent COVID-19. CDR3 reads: CASSQSGTGGAGDTEAFF. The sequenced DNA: TGCGCCAGCAGCCAGTCCGGGACAGGGGGCGCGGGGGACACTGAAGCTTTCTTT.